The sequence of this TCR beta chain was determined in a study of blood T cell repertoires in COVID-19. Study-wide background: Acute and convalescent COVID-19 samples came from the United States, Italy and Spain. Nucleic acid was either cDNA or gDNA, and it came from T cells, B-cell-depleted T cells, or PBMCs.

V shed 6 bases and J 5 bases; nucleotides not matched to a gene: 8. The germline V gene has CDR1 KGHSH and CDR2 LQKENI. The CDR3 is 14 amino acids. In the authors' methods: Nucleated cell number was recorded as an estimate derived from reference gene primer amplification. Data came from immunoSEQ multiplex PCR; TCRdb stores just in-frame clones and leaves some out. The V and J calls and the clone size are those of that table, but D and trimming were determined from the DNA. Of about 380,000 clones listed, 75% to 90% are singletons. The receptor comes from a woman between 18 and 30 years old with acute or convalescent COVID-19. The genes are TRBV18 and TRBJ2-5, with 8 bases fitting TRBD2. Source material: peripheral blood. The CDR3 bases are TGTGCCAGCTCTCTGAGCGGGGGCCCGGAGACCCAGTACTTC. Translation gives CASSLSGGPETQYF.